This TCR beta chain originates from a study of blood T cell repertoires in COVID-19. Study overall: Some COVID-19 samples were acute and others convalescent; all came from the United States, Italy and Spain. T cells, B-cell-depleted T cells, or PBMCs provided the cDNA or gDNA that served as material.

Original handling: Estimation of nucleated cell counts was performed using reference gene primer amplification. Assay: immunoSEQ multiplex PCR; the TCRdb copy retains only in-frame clones and omits some. For V, J and clone size, that table is used; D and trimming come from the DNA. Among fewer than 250,000 clones listed, around four fifths were seen once. Germline lookup yields CDR1 SGHTA and CDR2 FQGNSA. The CDR3 runs 13 residues. The V end lost 2 bases, the J end lost 6 bases, and 10 bases lay between the germline ends. The source of this sequence is a middle-aged woman with active or convalescent COVID-19. The chain joins TRBV7-2 to TRBJ1-1; D unclear. The sequenced sample consisted of peripheral blood. The CDR3 DNA reads TGTGCCAGCAGCTTACAAAGAGGCGCTGAAGCTTTCTTT. Residues: CASSLQRGAEAFF.